This T cell receptor (beta chain) was obtained from a study of CD8 T cells in ankylosing spondylitis. Study-level findings and limits: Several of the motif variants were reported before in synovial fluid and blood from reactive arthritis.

This clonotype has at least ten counts. Its target is not known. TCRdb ran MiXCR on the 5' RACE reads and lists one entry per CDR3 protein. In the table there are 250,000 or so distinct CDR3 sequences, over 8.5% of which are singletons. Material: blood, either unsorted or a sorted T cell fraction (not recorded which). This TCR derives from a male donor with ankylosing spondylitis or in good health (not recorded which).

The CDR3 bases are TGTGCCATCAGTGAAACGGACAGGGTAAGGGGTGAGCAGTTCTTC. Translating it yields CAISETDRVRGEQFF. The V gene is TRBV10-3, the J gene TRBJ2-1, with 8 nucleotides matching TRBD1. The V gene's germline CDR1 is ENHRY and CDR2 SYGVKD. J lost 9 bases, V lost 3 bases, and 10 bases had no gene match. The CDR3 spans 15 residues.